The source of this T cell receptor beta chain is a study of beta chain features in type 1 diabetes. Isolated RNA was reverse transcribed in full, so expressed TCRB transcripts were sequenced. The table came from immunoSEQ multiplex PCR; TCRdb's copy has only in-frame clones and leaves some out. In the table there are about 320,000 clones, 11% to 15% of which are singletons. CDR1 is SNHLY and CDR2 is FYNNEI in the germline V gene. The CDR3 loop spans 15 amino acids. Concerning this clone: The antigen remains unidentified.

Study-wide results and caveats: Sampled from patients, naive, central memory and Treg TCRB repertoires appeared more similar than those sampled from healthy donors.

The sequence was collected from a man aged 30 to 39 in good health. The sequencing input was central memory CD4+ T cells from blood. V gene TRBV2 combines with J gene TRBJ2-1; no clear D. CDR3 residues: CATTSSQGTYNEQFF. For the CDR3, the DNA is TGTGCTACCACCTCAAGCCAAGGGACCTACAATGAGCAGTTCTTC. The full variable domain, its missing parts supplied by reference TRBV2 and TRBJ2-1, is EPEVTQTPSHQVTQMGQEVILRCVPISNHLYFYWYRQILGQKVEFLVSFYNNEISEKSEIFDDQFSVERPDGSNFTLKIRSTKLEDSAMYFCATTSSQGTYNEQFFGPGTRLTVL.